This TCR beta chain was retrieved from a study of shared clonotypes between healthy human individuals. General study findings and limits: The researchers took only blood, and tissue repertoires probably look different. Generation probability values for non-shared clonotypes were lower than those for clonotypes shared by all four donors. Donor clonotype sharing was expected to depend on sequencing depth.

As for this clone: Its specificity is not known.

Genomic DNA belonging to each subset was distributed in equal measure over several immunoSEQ plates. The table came from immunoSEQ multiplex PCR; TCRdb's copy has only in-frame clones and leaves some out. The sample holds under 2,500,000 clones, 95% seen once. The TCR was taken from a man aged 18 to 29 in good health. Sequencing input: naive CD4+ T cells sorted from blood. This sample's subset: CD45RA+ positively selected.

CDR3 in amino acids: CASGNEQYF. Here the CDR3 DNA reads TGTGCCAGCGGGAACGAGCAGTACTTC. The chain combines TRBV2 with TRBJ2-7; no definite D call. Trimming removed 8 bases from V and 5 bases from J, with 4 bases in between. Germline V lookup: CDR1 SNHLY, CDR2 FYNNEI. The CDR3 covers 9 residues.